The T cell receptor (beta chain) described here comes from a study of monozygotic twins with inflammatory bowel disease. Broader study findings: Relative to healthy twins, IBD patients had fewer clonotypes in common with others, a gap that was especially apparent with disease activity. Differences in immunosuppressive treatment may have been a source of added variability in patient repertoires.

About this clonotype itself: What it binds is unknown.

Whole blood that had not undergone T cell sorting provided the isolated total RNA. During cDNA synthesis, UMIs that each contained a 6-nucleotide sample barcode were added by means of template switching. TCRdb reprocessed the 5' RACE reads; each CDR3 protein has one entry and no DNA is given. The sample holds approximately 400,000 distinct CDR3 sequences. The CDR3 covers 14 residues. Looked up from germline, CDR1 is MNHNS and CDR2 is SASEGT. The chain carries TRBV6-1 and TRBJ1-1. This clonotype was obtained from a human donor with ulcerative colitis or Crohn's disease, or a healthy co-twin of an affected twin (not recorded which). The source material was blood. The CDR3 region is CASSESATSTEAFF.